This TCR beta chain derives from a study of HIV-infected children after antiretroviral therapy interruption. Study as a whole: For the interruption arm, samples span week 0 through about 3 years after study end.

This CDR3 has 16 residues. V shed 0 bases, J shed 0 bases, and the junction held 2 bases outside the gene matches. The V gene's germline CDR1 is SGHRS and CDR2 YFSETQ. Treatment denoted: PENTA 11 planned treatment interruption arm or continuous ART arm. RNA-based 3' RACE libraries used unique molecular identifiers. TCRdb called the 3' RACE reads again in MiXCR, with one record for every CDR3 protein. Of about 89,000 distinct CDR3 sequences listed, about 7.2% are singletons. The sequencing used CD45RA+ CD4+ T cells from PBMCs, pooled from several time points, collected from a donor given antiretroviral therapy, either interrupted or continuous. Sample subset: naive CD4+ CD45RA+ CD45RO- T cells. This TCR was sampled from a pool of human donors with HIV. V gene TRBV5-1 combines with J gene TRBJ2-5, with TRBD2 matching 10 bases. CDR3 sequence reads: CASSLGTSGYQETQYF. The CDR3 DNA is TGCGCCAGCAGCTTGGGGACTAGCGGATACCAAGAGACCCAGTACTTC.